This T cell receptor beta chain was documented in a study of CD8+CD57+ T cells in acquired aplastic anemia. Overall study context: Isolated CD4+ and CD8+ cells, once sorted, yielded DNA averaging roughly 3 ug. General study results and limits: A set of about 30 CD8+ CDR3 sequences was shared between patients and controls, and these sequences appeared highly expressed in patients.

With respect to this clonotype: Antigen: not known.

Profiles of TCR beta VDJ and CDR3 were generated from a genomic DNA template. TCRdb itself ran the reads through MiXCR, one entry per CDR3 protein. Found here are over 150,000 distinct CDR3 sequences, 71% of them singletons; the top ten hold approximately 50%. All sequencing subjects had displayed CD8+CD57+ cell expansion on flow cytometry. Every patient was diagnosed with severe acquired aplastic anemia. Each patient gave a blood sample that was collected before any therapy had been received. Trimming pared 6 bases from V and 6 bases from J, leaving 17 bases between. This CDR3 spans 14 amino acids. In germline, CDR1 is LNHDA, CDR2 SQIVND (reference sequence).

The V call is TRBV19, the J call TRBJ1-1; D call uncertain. The receptor comes from a human donor with aplastic anemia. Sequences were obtained from sorted CD4+, CD8+, or CD8+CD57+ T cells (not recorded which) from PBMCs. CDR3 sequence: CASSQGARGAEAFF. The CDR3 region has the DNA TGTGCCAGTAGCCAAGGAGCTCGCGGGGCTGAAGCTTTCTTT.